A selection of T cell receptor beta chains follows, all from one sample in a study of cytomegalovirus exposure and HLA in healthy donors. Sequencing was performed with immunoSEQ multiplex PCR; in TCRdb, only in-frame clones are kept and a portion is missing. Of roughly 150,000 clones listed, 84% are singletons. What was sequenced was PBMCs. Receptors were obtained from a boy aged 2 to 10 in good health and CMV-seronegative. CDR3s include the opening cysteine and the closing phenylalanine or tryptophan. D genes are given only for firm matches. Size tells how often a clone was seen (once, few, many) or the class of an expanded clone, and some rows leave it out.

v_call,j_call,d_call,clone_size,cdr3_nt,cdr3_aa
TRBV9,TRBJ2-7,TRBD1,.,TGTGCCAGCAGCGTAGGACAGGGGGGGACCTACGAGCAGTACTTC,CASSVGQGGTYEQYF
TRBV9,TRBJ1-5,.,.,TGTGCCAGCAGCGCCTACTCAGGGGGCAATCAGCCCCAGCATTTT,CASSAYSGGNQPQHF
TRBV2,TRBJ1-3,TRBD1,.,TGTGCCAGCAGTGAGGACAGGGCTGGAAACACCATATATTTT,CASSEDRAGNTIYF
TRBV9,TRBJ2-7,TRBD1,.,TGTGCCAGCAGCCCCGGACAGGGGGCCCCTAGCGGGCCCTACGAGCAGTACTTC,CASSPGQGAPSGPYEQYF
TRBV2,TRBJ1-2,TRBD1,.,TGTGCCACCCAGACAGGGTCGAGCTATGGCTACACCTTC,CATQTGSSYGYTF
TRBV28,TRBJ2-3,.,.,TGTGCCAGCAGTCCACACTATGATACGCAGTATTTT,CASSPHYDTQYF
TRBV30,TRBJ2-3,.,.,TGTGCCGGCAGCTCAGGGGCTGGCACAGATACGCAGTATTTT,CAGSSGAGTDTQYF
TRBV7-9,TRBJ2-1,TRBD2,few,TGTGCCAGCAGCTTAGCGGGAGGGCCGTACAATGAGCAGTTCTTC,CASSLAGGPYNEQFF
TRBV29-1,TRBJ2-5,TRBD2,.,TGCAGCGTTTGGGGGGGGTACCAAGAGACCCAGTACTTC,CSVWGGYQETQYF
TRBV4-3,TRBJ2-3,TRBD2,few,TGCGCCAGCAGCAGACTAGCGGGAGAACCAGATACGCAGTATTTT,CASSRLAGEPDTQYF
TRBV2,TRBJ2-1,TRBD2,.,TGTGCCAGCATCCTACAAGCAGCGGGGTTGGCCTACAATGAGCAGTTCTTC,CASILQAAGLAYNEQFF
TRBV4-1,TRBJ2-3,.,once,TGCGCCAGCAGCCAAGGGGGCGGGACCTACACAGATACGCAGTATTTT,CASSQGGGTYTDTQYF
TRBV6-1,TRBJ2-4,TRBD1,few,TGTGCCAGCAGGGAACAGGGGGTCTTATCCAAAAACATTCAGTACTTC,CASREQGVLSKNIQYF
TRBV6-5,TRBJ2-1,.,once,TGTGCCAGCAGTTCCCATGGCGGGGGCGCGTTAAATGAGCAGTTCTTC,CASSSHGGGALNEQFF
TRBV9,TRBJ2-5,TRBD1,.,TGTGCCAGCAGCGTATCTACAGGGGGCAGTGTGACCCAGTACTTC,CASSVSTGGSVTQYF
TRBV7-2,TRBJ1-3,.,few,TGTGCCAGCAGCTCACCGGTGAACACCATATATTTT,CASSSPVNTIYF
TRBV10-2,TRBJ1-5,.,few,TGCGCCAGCAGTGAGATGTCGTTCAGGGGCAATCAGCCCCAGCATTTT,CASSEMSFRGNQPQHF
TRBV6-5,TRBJ1-6,.,.,TGTGCCAGCAGTTACTCTGACAGACAAAATTCACCCCTCCACTTT,CASSYSDRQNSPLHF
TRBV7-6,TRBJ1-2,.,few,TGTGCCAGCAGCTTAGAGGCACCCCACAGGGAATCAAACTATGGCTACACCTTC,CASSLEAPHRESNYGYTF
TRBV7-3,TRBJ1-6,.,.,TGTGCCAGCAGCGCCACGCGACGGGGCTCCTATAATTCACCCCTCCACTTT,CASSATRRGSYNSPLHF
TRBV28,TRBJ2-2,TRBD2,once,TGTGCCAGCAGCTCCGGGACTAGCGGGATTGTAGCCGGGGAGCTGTTTTTT,CASSSGTSGIVAGELFF
TRBV29-1,TRBJ1-2,.,.,TGCAGCGTTGTATCGGGGTCAGGCTATACCAACTATGGCTACACCTTC,CSVVSGSGYTNYGYTF
TRBV27,TRBJ1-1,.,once,TGTGCCAGCAGTTTATCCTCAGGTTCGTACACTGAAGCTTTCTTT,CASSLSSGSYTEAFF
TRBV19,TRBJ1-5,.,.,TGTGCCAGTAGTACTGGGGGGGAATGGGGCAATCAGCCCCAGCATTTT,CASSTGGEWGNQPQHF
TRBV4-2,TRBJ1-2,.,.,TGTGCCAGCAGCCAAAGGGGTACTTGGACCGGTGGCTACACCTTC,CASSQRGTWTGGYTF
TRBV19,TRBJ1-1,TRBD1,.,TGTGCCAGTAAGGACAGGCTTCACACTGAAGCTTTCTTT,CASKDRLHTEAFF
TRBV7-3,TRBJ1-3,.,.,TGTGCCAGCAGCCCCGGGCCGACAGGAGCAAACACCATATATTTT,CASSPGPTGANTIYF
TRBV7-6,TRBJ2-1,.,.,TGTGCCAGCAGCTTAGGAGGGCCGGGGAATGAGCAGTTCTTC,CASSLGGPGNEQFF
TRBV5-6,TRBJ1-2,TRBD1,.,TGTGCCAGCCTACGAACAGGGGACGACTATGGCTACACCTTC,CASLRTGDDYGYTF
TRBV5-6,TRBJ1-2,.,.,TGTGCCAGCACAACAGGGCGATATGGCTACACCTTC,CASTTGRYGYTF
TRBV4-1,TRBJ2-5,.,.,TGCGCCAGCAGCTTGACCGGGACAAGTAGAGAGACCCAGTACTTC,CASSLTGTSRETQYF
TRBV2,TRBJ2-1,TRBD2,.,TGTGCCAGCAGTGGGGGGGGTGAGCAGTTCTTC,CASSGGGEQFF
TRBV9,TRBJ2-3,TRBD2,.,TGTGCCAGCAGCGTAGAAGCGGGGGGGTCCACAGATACGCAGTATTTT,CASSVEAGGSTDTQYF
TRBV7-9,TRBJ2-1,TRBD2,.,TGTGCCAGCAGCTTCTGGGGGGGTACGTCCTACAATGAGCAGTTCTTC,CASSFWGGTSYNEQFF
TRBV7-9,TRBJ1-5,.,.,TGTGCCAGCAGCACCTCTGACACTCCGAGCAATCAGCCCCAGCATTTT,CASSTSDTPSNQPQHF
TRBV9,TRBJ2-5,.,once,TGTGCCAGCAGCACACGTGCGGGGCAAGAGACCCAGTACTTC,CASSTRAGQETQYF
TRBV7-2,TRBJ2-3,TRBD1,.,TGTGCCAGCAGCCTAGGGACAGGGGATACAGATACGCAGTATTTT,CASSLGTGDTDTQYF
TRBV30,TRBJ2-5,TRBD2,.,TGTGCCTGGGGAAAGGGCGGGGGACTGGAGACCCAGTACTTC,CAWGKGGGLETQYF
TRBV4-2,TRBJ2-2,TRBD2,.,TGTGCCAGCAGCCCCTTTACTAGCGGGAGGGCGAACACCGGGGAGCTGTTTTTT,CASSPFTSGRANTGELFF
TRBV9,TRBJ2-5,TRBD1,once,TGTGCCAGCAGCGTAACGCCGACAGGGTCGGAGACCCAGTACTTC,CASSVTPTGSETQYF
TRBV30,TRBJ1-5,TRBD1,few,TGTGCCTGGAGTACCGGGACAGGGGATCAGCCCCAGCATTTT,CAWSTGTGDQPQHF
TRBV21-1,TRBJ2-7,.,once,TGTGCCAGCAGCTCGGGACAGGGGGCCGGATACGAGCAGTACTTC,CASSSGQGAGYEQYF
TRBV5-1,TRBJ2-5,TRBD2,few,TGCGCCAGCAGCTCGATAGCGGGAGCTTCTCGGGGGGAGACCCAGTACTTC,CASSSIAGASRGETQYF
TRBV4-3,TRBJ2-1,.,.,TGCGCCAGCAGCCAAGATAGAGGGCCGTATGAGCAGTTCTTC,CASSQDRGPYEQFF
TRBV10-2,TRBJ2-7,.,few,TGCGCCAGCAGGGTCCGGGAAATCAGAAAGAGCTCCTACGAGCAGTACTTC,CASRVREIRKSSYEQYF
TRBV2,TRBJ2-7,.,.,TGTGCCAGCAGTGATCCCGAGACTACAATAAACCCCTACGAGCAGTACTTC,CASSDPETTINPYEQYF
TRBV2,TRBJ2-2,TRBD1,.,TGTGCCAGCAGTGAAGGGACAGGGAGAAACACCGGGGAGCTGTTTTTT,CASSEGTGRNTGELFF
TRBV7-2,TRBJ2-1,TRBD2,.,TGTGCCAGCAGCCCCGGACTAGCGGGAGACAGTGAGCAGTTCTTC,CASSPGLAGDSEQFF
TRBV7-3,TRBJ2-2,.,.,TGTGCCAGCAGCTTATGCCCCCTCTCGCGGATTCACGGCACCGGGGAGCTGTTTTTT,CASSLCPLSRIHGTGELFF
TRBV7-9,TRBJ1-5,.,once,TGTGCCAGCAGCTTTAATCGAGATCAGCCCCAGCATTTT,CASSFNRDQPQHF
TRBV5-1,TRBJ2-4,TRBD1,few,TGCGCCAGCAGCCCCAACCCCGGGACAGAAAACATTCAGTACTTC,CASSPNPGTENIQYF